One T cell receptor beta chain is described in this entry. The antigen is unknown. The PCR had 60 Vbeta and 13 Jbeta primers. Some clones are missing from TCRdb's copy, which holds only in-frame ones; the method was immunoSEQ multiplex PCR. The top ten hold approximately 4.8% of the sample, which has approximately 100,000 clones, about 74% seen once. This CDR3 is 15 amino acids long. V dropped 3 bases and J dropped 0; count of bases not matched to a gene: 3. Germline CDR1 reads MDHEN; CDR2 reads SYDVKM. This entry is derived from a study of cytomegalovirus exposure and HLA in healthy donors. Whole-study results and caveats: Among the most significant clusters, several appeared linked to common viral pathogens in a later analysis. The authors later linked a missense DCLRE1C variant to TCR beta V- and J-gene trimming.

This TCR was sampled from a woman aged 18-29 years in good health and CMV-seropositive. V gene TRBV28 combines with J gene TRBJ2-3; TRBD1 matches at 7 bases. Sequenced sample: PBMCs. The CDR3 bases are TGTGCCAGCAGTTTCGGGACAGCGAGCACAGATACGCAGTATTTT. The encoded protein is CASSFGTASTDTQYF.